The 3 T cell receptor beta chains below all came from one sample that was sequenced in a study of blood T cell repertoires in COVID-19. Repertoires were generated with immunoSEQ multiplex PCR, while TCRdb's copy carries only in-frame clones and drops some. The table has hundreds of thousands of clones, approximately 90% seen once; the top ten hold roughly 1.9%. Material for sequencing was PBMCs or T cells enriched from blood (not recorded which). The origin of the receptors is a young woman with acute COVID-19.

Remarks on this clone: Other DNA variants within this sample encode the same CDR3. The rearrangement joins TRBV27 to TRBJ2-2, with TRBD2 matching over 14 bases. The CDR3 consists of 15 residues. The germline V gene has CDR1 MNHEY and CDR2 SMNVEV (reference sequence). V gave up 6 bases and J gave up 6 bases; unmatched junction bases: 3. The CDR3 is CASRPGLAGAGELFF. In DNA, the CDR3 is TGTGCCAGCAGACCGGGACTAGCGGGGGCCGGGGAGCTGTTTTTT.

The chain links TRBV19 to TRBJ1-1, with D perhaps matching TRBD1 (6 bases). V was trimmed by 7 bases and J by 0 bases, leaving 12 bases between them. This CDR3 has 14 amino acids. Germline CDR1 and CDR2: LNHDA and SQIVND (reference sequence). The CDR3 loop reads CASTPWDMNTEAFF. The CDR3 DNA reads TGTGCCAGTACCCCTTGGGACATGAACACTGAAGCTTTCTTT.

Details on this clone: The junction differs from germline at one of its ends, possibly a read error. The gene calls are TRBV14 and TRBJ2-1, with D possibly matching TRBD2 (5 bases). Germline V lookup: CDR1 SGHDN, CDR2 FVKESK. The CDR3 is 10 residues long. The CDR3 DNA follows: TGCGGGAACTCCTACAATGAGCAGTTCTTC. This translates into CGNSYNEQFF.